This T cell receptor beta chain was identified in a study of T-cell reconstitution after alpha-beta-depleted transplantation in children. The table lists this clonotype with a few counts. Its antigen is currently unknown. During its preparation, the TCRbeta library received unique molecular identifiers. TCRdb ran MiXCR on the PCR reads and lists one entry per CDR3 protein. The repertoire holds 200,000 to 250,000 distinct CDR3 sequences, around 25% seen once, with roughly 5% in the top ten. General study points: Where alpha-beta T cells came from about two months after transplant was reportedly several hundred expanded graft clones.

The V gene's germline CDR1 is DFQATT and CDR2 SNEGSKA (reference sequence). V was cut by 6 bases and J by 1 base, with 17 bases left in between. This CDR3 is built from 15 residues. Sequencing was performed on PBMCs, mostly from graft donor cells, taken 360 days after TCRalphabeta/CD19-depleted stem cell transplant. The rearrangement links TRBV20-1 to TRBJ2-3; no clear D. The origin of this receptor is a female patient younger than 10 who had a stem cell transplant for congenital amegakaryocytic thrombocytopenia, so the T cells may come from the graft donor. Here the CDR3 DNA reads TGCAGTGCCCAAGTACAGCACGTCGGCACAGATACGCAGTATTTT. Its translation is CSAQVQHVGTDTQYF.